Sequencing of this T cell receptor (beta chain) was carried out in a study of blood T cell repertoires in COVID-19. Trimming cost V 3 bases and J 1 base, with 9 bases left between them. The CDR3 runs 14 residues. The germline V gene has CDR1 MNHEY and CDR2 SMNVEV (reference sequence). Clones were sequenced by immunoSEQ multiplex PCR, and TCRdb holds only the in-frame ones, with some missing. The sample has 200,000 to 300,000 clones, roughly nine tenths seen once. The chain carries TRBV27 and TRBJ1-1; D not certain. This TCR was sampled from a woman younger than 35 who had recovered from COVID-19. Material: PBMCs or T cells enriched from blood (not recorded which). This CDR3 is CASSFPAGNTEAFF. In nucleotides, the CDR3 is TGTGCCAGCAGTTTTCCCGCGGGGAACACTGAAGCTTTCTTT.